This is a list of T cell receptor beta chains from one sample in a study of shared clonotypes between healthy human individuals. The table came from immunoSEQ multiplex PCR; TCRdb's copy has only in-frame clones and leaves some out. The sample consists of about half a million clones, around 80% of them appearing once. Sequencing was done on a sample of PBMCs. The receptors come from a woman between 40 and 55 years old in good health. Some clones in this sample may be carry-over from other donors' samples. Both conserved end residues are part of each CDR3. The order of the fields is V gene, J gene, D gene, clone size, CDR3 DNA, CDR3 protein. A D gene is named only where the DNA matches it firmly. The size entry is marked missing in some rows and otherwise reads once, few, many or a size class.

>TRBV11-2|TRBJ1-5|.|.
TGTGCCAGCAGCTTATCCGGGCACCGAACGGCCCAGCATTTT
CASSLSGHRTAQHF
>TRBV7-9|TRBJ2-7|.|.
TGTGCCAGCAGCTTGGGGCTATCTTACTCCTACGAGCAGTACTTC
CASSLGLSYSYEQYF
>TRBV30|TRBJ1-5|TRBD1|few
TGTGCCTGGGGAACAGGGGATCAGCCCCAGCATTTT
CAWGTGDQPQHF
>TRBV29-1|TRBJ2-3|.|.
TGCAGCGTTGAGGGCCCAGGAGATACGCAGTATTTT
CSVEGPGDTQYF
>TRBV30|TRBJ2-2|TRBD2|.
TGTGCCTGGGCCCGACTAGCGGGAAACACCGGGGAGCTGTTTTTT
CAWARLAGNTGELFF
>TRBV5-1|TRBJ2-2|.|once
TGCGCCAGCAGCTTGATGTCTAGCACAAACACCGGGGAGCTGTTTTTT
CASSLMSSTNTGELFF
>TRBV27|TRBJ2-3|.|few
TGTGCCAGCAGTTTATGGGTGGGCAGCCGCACAGATACGCAGTATTTT
CASSLWVGSRTDTQYF
>TRBV5-6|TRBJ2-5|.|.
TGTGCCAGCAGCTTACGGGGGGCTAGGGAGACCCAGTACTTC
CASSLRGARETQYF
>TRBV6-1|TRBJ1-1|TRBD1|.
TGTGCCAGCAGTCCAACAGGGGCCTCGAACACTGAAGCTTTCTTT
CASSPTGASNTEAFF
>TRBV9|TRBJ2-1|.|.
TGTGCCAGCAGCGTAACAACAAACAATGAGCAGTTCTTC
CASSVTTNNEQFF
>TRBV9|TRBJ2-3|.|.
TGTGCCAGCAGCGTAGTTGCTAGCACAGATACGCAGTATTTT
CASSVVASTDTQYF
>TRBV19|TRBJ2-2|TRBD2|.
TGTGCCAGTAGTATTATGGCGGGAGTAATCGGGGAGCTGTTTTTT
CASSIMAGVIGELFF
>TRBV5-8|TRBJ2-2|TRBD1|.
TGTGCCAGCAGCTGGATAACAGGGGGCCCCCCATCCGGGGAGCTGTTTTTT
CASSWITGGPPSGELFF
>TRBV14|TRBJ2-7|TRBD1|.
TGTGCCAGCAGCCTCGGACAGGTTTACGAGCAGTACTTC
CASSLGQVYEQYF
>TRBV7-9|TRBJ2-7|TRBD1|.
TGTGCCAGCAGCTTAGGACAGGGGATATACGAGCAGTACTTC
CASSLGQGIYEQYF
>TRBV15|TRBJ1-5|.|.
TGTGCCACCAGCGGAAGACCCCGGGCCAGTAATCAGCCCCAGCATTTT
CATSGRPRASNQPQHF
>TRBV5-4|TRBJ2-7|TRBD2|.
TGTGCCAGCAGCTTGGACGGGAGGGGAGTAGAGCAGTACTTC
CASSLDGRGVEQYF
>TRBV2|TRBJ2-3|TRBD2|.
TGTGCCAGCAGTGATAGTCGGGCTAGCGGGAGTACAGATACGCAGTATTTT
CASSDSRASGSTDTQYF
>TRBV9|TRBJ1-3|.|.
TGTGCCAGCACCACAGGTCACAACTCTGGAAACACCATATATTTT
CASTTGHNSGNTIYF
>TRBV7-9|TRBJ1-2|.|few
TGTGCCAGCAGCTTATACCGGGGCTACACCTTC
CASSLYRGYTF
>TRBV20-1|TRBJ2-7|.|.
TGCAGTGCTAGAGGCTCCTACGAGCAGTACTTC
CSARGSYEQYF
>TRBV29-1|TRBJ1-5|.|.
TGCAGCGTTGAAGAGAATAGCAATCAGCCCCAGCATTTT
CSVEENSNQPQHF
>TRBV2|TRBJ2-1|TRBD2|.
TGTGCCAGCAGTAAACGAAGGGGACTAGCGGGAGTTTCCAATGAGCAGTTCTTC
CASSKRRGLAGVSNEQFF
>TRBV5-1|TRBJ2-7|.|.
TGCGCCAGCAGCCTCCAACGTCGCTCCTACGAGCAGTACTTC
CASSLQRRSYEQYF
>TRBV11-2|TRBJ2-5|TRBD2|.
TGTGCCAGCAGCTTGTCACTAGCGGGAGGGGGGGTAGAGACCCAGTACTTC
CASSLSLAGGGVETQYF
>TRBV19|TRBJ1-3|.|.
TGTGCCAGTAGTCCCAACAGGGTGTCGGCCGGGAACTCTGGAAACACCATATATTTT
CASSPNRVSAGNSGNTIYF
>TRBV28|TRBJ1-5|TRBD1|.
TGTGCCAGCAGAAAGACAGGGAACAATCAGCCCCAGCATTTT
CASRKTGNNQPQHF
>TRBV5-6|TRBJ2-7|.|.
TGTGCCAGCAGCTTGCTTCCAGGGACCTCCTACGAGCAGTACTTC
CASSLLPGTSYEQYF
>TRBV29-1|TRBJ2-3|.|.
TGCAGCGTTTGGGGTGTGGGGCAGACAGATACGCAGTATTTT
CSVWGVGQTDTQYF
>TRBV5-8|TRBJ2-7|TRBD2|many
TGTGCCAGCACTCTTCCCCCCTTCCGGGGACTAATCTACGAGCAGTACTTC
CASTLPPFRGLIYEQYF
>TRBV19|TRBJ2-4|TRBD2|.
TGTGCCAGTAGTACCCGACTAGCGGGGGGACAGGAGTACTTC
CASSTRLAGGQEYF
>TRBV10-3|TRBJ2-3|TRBD2|.
TGTGCCATCAGTCAGGGACTAGCGGCCACAGATACGCAGTATTTT
CAISQGLAATDTQYF
>TRBV4-2|TRBJ2-3|.|.
TGTGCCAGCAGGGGCGACCGGGAGAAGGGAGATACGCAGTATTTT
CASRGDREKGDTQYF
>TRBV28|TRBJ2-5|TRBD1|.
TGTGCCAGCAGTTTAAAGGGACAGGGAGAGGAGACCCAGTACTTC
CASSLKGQGEETQYF
>TRBV15|TRBJ1-1|.|.
TGTGCCACCAGCAGACAGGCCGGGACAGAAGCTTTCTTT
CATSRQAGTEAFF
>TRBV27|TRBJ2-2|.|.
TGTGCCAGCAGTTTAAACGGGGCGAACACCGGGGAGCTGTTTTTT
CASSLNGANTGELFF